The rows below give T cell receptor beta chains drawn from one sample of a study of T cell responses to AZD1222 COVID-19 vaccine. Data came from immunoSEQ multiplex PCR; TCRdb stores just in-frame clones and leaves some out. The profile shows over 100,000 clones, approximately 88% of them singletons. The starting material was peripheral blood, obtained on day 0 of AZD1222 vaccination. These receptors originate from an adult in good health. Each CDR3 is given with its conserved first and last residue. A D gene is named only where the DNA matches it firmly. Only part of the rows carry a size: once, few, many, or a class if the clone is expanded.

DNA: TGCAGCGTTGAAGGGGGCGAGGGAAGCTATGGCTACACCTTC
CDR3: CSVEGGEGSYGYTF
D: NA
J: TRBJ1-2
size: NA
V: TRBV29-1

DNA: TGTGCCTGGAATCAGGGGGCCGTGAACACTGAAGCTTTCTTT
CDR3: CAWNQGAVNTEAFF
D: TRBD1
J: TRBJ1-1
size: NA
V: TRBV30

DNA: TGTGCCAGCTCAGAAGGCCTTACAGATACGCAGTATTTT
CDR3: CASSEGLTDTQYF
D: NA
J: TRBJ2-3
size: NA
V: TRBV18

DNA: TGTGCCAGCAGTGACAGGGCGGAGCAGCCCCAGCATTTT
CDR3: CASSDRAEQPQHF
D: NA
J: TRBJ1-5
size: once
V: TRBV6-1

DNA: TGTGCCAGCAGCAAAAATTCTTCCAACGAAGCTTTCTTT
CDR3: CASSKNSSNEAFF
D: NA
J: TRBJ1-1
size: NA
V: TRBV21-1

DNA: TGTGCCAGTAGTATCAGGCTGAGTGGTTCCTACGAGCAGTACTTC
CDR3: CASSIRLSGSYEQYF
D: NA
J: TRBJ2-7
size: NA
V: TRBV19

DNA: TGCAGCGCTACAGGGGATGTAGGGACTGAAGCTTTCTTT
CDR3: CSATGDVGTEAFF
D: TRBD1
J: TRBJ1-1
size: NA
V: TRBV29-1

DNA: TGTGCCAGTAAAGTGGGGGCTGGGAACACTGAAGCTTTCTTT
CDR3: CASKVGAGNTEAFF
D: NA
J: TRBJ1-1
size: NA
V: TRBV19

DNA: TGCGCCAGCAGTATTACCCGGGACTCTGGAAACACCATATATTTT
CDR3: CASSITRDSGNTIYF
D: NA
J: TRBJ1-3
size: NA
V: TRBV4-1

DNA: TGTGCCAGCAGTTTTCTGGACAGCACTAAGGCTTTCTTT
CDR3: CASSFLDSTKAFF
D: NA
J: TRBJ1-1
size: NA
V: TRBV27

DNA: TGCGCCAGCAGCCCCACGACTAGCGGGGCGGAGACCCAGTACTTC
CDR3: CASSPTTSGAETQYF
D: TRBD2
J: TRBJ2-5
size: NA
V: TRBV4-3

DNA: TGTGCCTCGAGGGGGGGGGCTGAAGCTTTCTTT
CDR3: CASRGGAEAFF
D: NA
J: TRBJ1-1
size: NA
V: TRBV19

DNA: TGTGCCACCAGCAGAGATCTGGGACAGATGAACACTGAAGCTTTCTTT
CDR3: CATSRDLGQMNTEAFF
D: TRBD1
J: TRBJ1-1
size: once
V: TRBV15

DNA: TGCAGCGTTGAAGATAGGGCCCCTACAGGGAAGTCGGGCGGCTACACCTTC
CDR3: CSVEDRAPTGKSGGYTF
D: NA
J: TRBJ1-2
size: NA
V: TRBV29-1

DNA: TGTGCCAGCAGCTTAACCGCTAGAGAGACCCAGTACTTC
CDR3: CASSLTARETQYF
D: NA
J: TRBJ2-5
size: NA
V: TRBV7-2

DNA: TGTGCCAGCAGCTTAGATCTAAGACTAGCACACGAGCAGTACTTC
CDR3: CASSLDLRLAHEQYF
D: TRBD2
J: TRBJ2-7
size: NA
V: TRBV11-2

DNA: TGCAGCGTTGAACTAGCGGGCTCCTACGAGCAGTACTTC
CDR3: CSVELAGSYEQYF
D: TRBD2
J: TRBJ2-7
size: NA
V: TRBV29-1

DNA: TGTGCCAGCAGTTCGGGCGTCGGGTATGGCTACACCTTC
CDR3: CASSSGVGYGYTF
D: NA
J: TRBJ1-2
size: NA
V: TRBV7-9

DNA: TGTGCCAGCAGTAACGGGGGCCCGAAAGATACGCAGTATTTT
CDR3: CASSNGGPKDTQYF
D: NA
J: TRBJ2-3
size: NA
V: TRBV6-6

DNA: TGTGCCAGCAGCTTAGTCGCCGGGACAAACTATGGCTACACCTTC
CDR3: CASSLVAGTNYGYTF
D: NA
J: TRBJ1-2
size: NA
V: TRBV11-2

DNA: TGTGCCAGCAGGTTATCCCAGGGATCGAACTATGGCTACACCTTC
CDR3: CASRLSQGSNYGYTF
D: NA
J: TRBJ1-2
size: NA
V: TRBV11-2

DNA: TGTGCCAGCAGTTCCCCAGGTCGGCTGTATGGCTACACCTTC
CDR3: CASSSPGRLYGYTF
D: NA
J: TRBJ1-2
size: NA
V: TRBV6-2/TRBV6-3

DNA: TGTGCCAGCACGGAGCGGGGGACTCCGACCGGGGAGCTGTTTTTT
CDR3: CASTERGTPTGELFF
D: TRBD2
J: TRBJ2-2
size: NA
V: TRBV2

DNA: TGTGCCAGCTCACCCAACATATTCCAGGGAGCTTTCTTT
CDR3: CASSPNIFQGAFF
D: NA
J: TRBJ1-1
size: NA
V: TRBV18

DNA: TGTGCCAGCGGGGGGGAGTTACTGTTTTTT
CDR3: CASGGELLFF
D: NA
J: TRBJ1-4
size: NA
V: TRBV14

DNA: TGTGCCAGCAGTCTCGACAGGAACTATGGCTACACCTTC
CDR3: CASSLDRNYGYTF
D: NA
J: TRBJ1-2
size: NA
V: TRBV6-6

DNA: TGTGCCAGCAGCTTGACAGGGTTAAATCAGCCCCAGCATTTT
CDR3: CASSLTGLNQPQHF
D: NA
J: TRBJ1-5
size: NA
V: TRBV5-6

DNA: TGTGCCAGCAGCGGGACAGGGGAGGTTCAGCCCCAGCATTTT
CDR3: CASSGTGEVQPQHF
D: TRBD1
J: TRBJ1-5
size: NA
V: TRBV5-8

DNA: TGTGCCAGCAGCGGGGGGACACCGGGAAACACCATATATTTT
CDR3: CASSGGTPGNTIYF
D: NA
J: TRBJ1-3
size: NA
V: TRBV9

DNA: TGTGCCAGCAGTTCGGCAGGGAGGACTGAAGCTTTCTTT
CDR3: CASSSAGRTEAFF
D: NA
J: TRBJ1-1
size: once
V: TRBV9

DNA: TGTGCTAGTGGTTTGGACAGGGGGGATACGCAGTATTTT
CDR3: CASGLDRGDTQYF
D: TRBD1
J: TRBJ2-3
size: NA
V: TRBV12-5

DNA: TGTGCCAGCAGTTACAGGGCCCCTGGCCCTGAGCAGTTCTTC
CDR3: CASSYRAPGPEQFF
D: NA
J: TRBJ2-1
size: NA
V: TRBV6-5

DNA: TGTGCCAGCACCCTGGGGGCGCGGAATGAGCAGTTCTTC
CDR3: CASTLGARNEQFF
D: NA
J: TRBJ2-1
size: NA
V: TRBV28

DNA: TGTGCTAGTGGTTTGAGGAGTTCGGCCAACTCTGGAAACACCATATATTTT
CDR3: CASGLRSSANSGNTIYF
D: NA
J: TRBJ1-3
size: NA
V: TRBV12-5

DNA: TGTGCCAGCAGTCCTACTAGCGGGGGGCAAGAGACCCAGTACTTC
CDR3: CASSPTSGGQETQYF
D: TRBD2
J: TRBJ2-5
size: NA
V: TRBV6-6

DNA: TGTGCCAGCAGCTTGTTCTCCAAGGGATCCGGGGAGCTGTTTTTT
CDR3: CASSLFSKGSGELFF
D: NA
J: TRBJ2-2
size: NA
V: TRBV5-8

DNA: TGTGCCAGCAGCTTGGCTGGGACAGGGGCGGGCTCTGGAAACACCATATATTTT
CDR3: CASSLAGTGAGSGNTIYF
D: TRBD1
J: TRBJ1-3
size: NA
V: TRBV5-6

DNA: TGTGCCAGCGGCCAACAGGGGCCATGGCAGTTCTTC
CDR3: CASGQQGPWQFF
D: TRBD1
J: TRBJ2-1
size: NA
V: TRBV5-5

DNA: TGTGCCAGCAGTTTTTTGACAAGCTCCTATAATTCACCCCTCCACTTT
CDR3: CASSFLTSSYNSPLHF
D: NA
J: TRBJ1-6
size: NA
V: TRBV6-5

DNA: TGTGCCACCAGAGAGAGCGGGAGTAGCAATCAGCCCCAGCATTTT
CDR3: CATRESGSSNQPQHF
D: NA
J: TRBJ1-5
size: NA
V: TRBV15

DNA: TGTGCCAGCCAAGCCCAGGGGTCCTATGGCTACACCTTC
CDR3: CASQAQGSYGYTF
D: NA
J: TRBJ1-2
size: NA
V: TRBV2

DNA: TGTGCCAGCAGTTTCCGGCGGGGCGCTTTATCCGAGCAGTACTTC
CDR3: CASSFRRGALSEQYF
D: NA
J: TRBJ2-7
size: few
V: TRBV27

DNA: TGTGCCTGGAGCGCCACGGGGGCCCGTAATGAAAAACTGTTTTTT
CDR3: CAWSATGARNEKLFF
D: NA
J: TRBJ1-4
size: NA
V: TRBV30

DNA: TGTGCCAGCTCACCACTTGGGGGGGACACTGAAGCTTTCTTT
CDR3: CASSPLGGDTEAFF
D: NA
J: TRBJ1-1
size: few
V: TRBV18

DNA: TGTGCCAGCAGCCAAGAAGACGGGTACTACGAGCAGTACTTC
CDR3: CASSQEDGYYEQYF
D: NA
J: TRBJ2-7
size: few
V: TRBV4-2